This T cell receptor beta chain was sequenced in a study of OX40 agonist ivuxolimab in advanced cancers. Repertoires were generated with immunoSEQ multiplex PCR, while TCRdb's copy carries only in-frame clones and drops some. The sample gives 30,000 to 40,000 clones, 75% to 90% of which show up once; 0.45% to 0.7% is in the top ten. The germline gives CDR1 SGDLS, CDR2 YYNGEE. The CDR3 is made up of 13 amino acids. V dropped 0 bases and J dropped 4; count of bases not matched to a gene: 0. Material: CD4+ or CD8+ T cells sorted from blood, obtained in a trial of the OX40 agonist ivuxolimab. This TCR was sampled from an adult with an advanced solid tumor such as melanoma, head and neck, liver or kidney cancer. This rearrangement joins TRBV9 to TRBJ1-2, with 7 bases identical to TRBD1. The CDR3 DNA sequence: TGTGCCAGCAGCGTAGGGGACAGCTATGGCTACACCTTC. This translates into CASSVGDSYGYTF.